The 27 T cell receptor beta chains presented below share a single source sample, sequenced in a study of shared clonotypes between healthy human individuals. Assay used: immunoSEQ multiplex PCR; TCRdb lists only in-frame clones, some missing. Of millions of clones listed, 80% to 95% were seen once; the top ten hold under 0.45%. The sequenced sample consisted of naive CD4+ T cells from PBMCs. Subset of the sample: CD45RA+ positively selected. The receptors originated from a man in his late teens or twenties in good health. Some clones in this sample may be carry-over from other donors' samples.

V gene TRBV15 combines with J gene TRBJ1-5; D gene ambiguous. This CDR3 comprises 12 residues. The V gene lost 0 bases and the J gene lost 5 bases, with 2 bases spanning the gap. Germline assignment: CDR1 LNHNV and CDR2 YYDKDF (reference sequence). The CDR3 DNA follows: TGTGCCACCAGCAGAGACTATCAGCCCCAGCATTTT. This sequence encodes CATSRDYQPQHF.

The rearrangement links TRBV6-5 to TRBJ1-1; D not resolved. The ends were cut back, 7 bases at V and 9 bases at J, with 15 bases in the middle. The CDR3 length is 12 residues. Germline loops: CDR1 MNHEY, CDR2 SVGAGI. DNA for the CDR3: TGTGCCAGCACCCCGGTCGGAGGGAAAGCTTTCTTT. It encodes CASTPVGGKAFF.

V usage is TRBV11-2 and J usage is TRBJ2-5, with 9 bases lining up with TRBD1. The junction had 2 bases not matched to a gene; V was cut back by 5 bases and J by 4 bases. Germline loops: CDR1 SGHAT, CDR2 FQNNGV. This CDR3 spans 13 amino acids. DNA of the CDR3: TGTGCCAGCAGCAACAGGGGGCGAGAGACCCAGTACTTC. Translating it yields CASSNRGRETQYF.

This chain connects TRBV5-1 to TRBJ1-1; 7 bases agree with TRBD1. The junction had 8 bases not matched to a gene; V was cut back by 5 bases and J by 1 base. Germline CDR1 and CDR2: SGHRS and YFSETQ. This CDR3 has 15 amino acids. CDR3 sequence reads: CASRLSTGPNTEAFF. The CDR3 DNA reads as TGCGCCAGCAGATTGTCGACAGGGCCGAACACTGAAGCTTTCTTT.

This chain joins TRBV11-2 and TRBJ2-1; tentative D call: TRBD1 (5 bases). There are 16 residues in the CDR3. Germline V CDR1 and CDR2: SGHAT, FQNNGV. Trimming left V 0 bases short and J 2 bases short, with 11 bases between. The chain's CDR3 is CASSLERQGTYNEQFF. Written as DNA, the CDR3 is TGTGCCAGCAGCTTAGAAAGGCAGGGAACCTACAATGAGCAGTTCTTC.

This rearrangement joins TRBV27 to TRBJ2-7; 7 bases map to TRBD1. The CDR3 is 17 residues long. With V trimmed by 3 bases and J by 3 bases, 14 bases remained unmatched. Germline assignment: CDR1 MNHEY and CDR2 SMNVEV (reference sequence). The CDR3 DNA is TGTGCCAGCAGTTTCCAAAGCCCCAGACAGGGTAACTACGAGCAGTACTTC. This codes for CASSFQSPRQGNYEQYF.

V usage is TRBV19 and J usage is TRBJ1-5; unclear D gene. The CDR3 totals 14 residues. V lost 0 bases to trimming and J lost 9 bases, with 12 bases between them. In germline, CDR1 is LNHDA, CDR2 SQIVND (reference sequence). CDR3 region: CASSIEGGNRPQHF. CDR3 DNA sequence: TGTGCCAGTAGTATAGAAGGAGGAAACCGGCCCCAGCATTTT.

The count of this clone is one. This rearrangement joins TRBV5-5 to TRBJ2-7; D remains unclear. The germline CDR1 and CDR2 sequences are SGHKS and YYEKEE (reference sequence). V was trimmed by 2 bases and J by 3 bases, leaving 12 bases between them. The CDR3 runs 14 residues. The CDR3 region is CASSFQRRRYEQYF. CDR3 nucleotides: TGTGCCAGCAGCTTTCAGAGGCGCCGCTACGAGCAGTACTTC.

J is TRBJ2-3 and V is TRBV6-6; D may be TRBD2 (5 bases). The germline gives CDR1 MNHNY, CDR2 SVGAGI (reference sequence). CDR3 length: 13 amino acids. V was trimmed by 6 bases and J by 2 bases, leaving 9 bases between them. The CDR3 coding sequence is TGTGCCAGCAGCCGGGAACCCACAGATACGCAGTATTTT. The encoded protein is CASSREPTDTQYF.

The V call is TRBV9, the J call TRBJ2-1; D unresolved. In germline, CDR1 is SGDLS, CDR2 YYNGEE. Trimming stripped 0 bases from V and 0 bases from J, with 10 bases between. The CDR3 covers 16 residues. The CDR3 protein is CASSVGSVFSYNEQFF. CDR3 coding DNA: TGTGCCAGCAGCGTAGGGTCCGTCTTCTCCTACAATGAGCAGTTCTTC.

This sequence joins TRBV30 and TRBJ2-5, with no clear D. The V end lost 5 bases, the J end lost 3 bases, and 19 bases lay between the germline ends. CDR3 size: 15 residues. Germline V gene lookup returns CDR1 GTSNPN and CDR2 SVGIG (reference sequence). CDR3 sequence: CAWELRIYGKETQYF. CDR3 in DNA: TGTGCCTGGGAGCTGAGAATTTATGGGAAAGAGACCCAGTACTTC.

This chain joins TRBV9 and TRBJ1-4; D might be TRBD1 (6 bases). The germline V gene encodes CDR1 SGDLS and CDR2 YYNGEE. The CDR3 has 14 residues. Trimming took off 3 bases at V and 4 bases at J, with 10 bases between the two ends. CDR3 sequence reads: CASSASGVNEKLFF. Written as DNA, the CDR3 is TGTGCCAGCAGCGCCTCAGGGGTTAATGAAAAACTGTTTTTT.

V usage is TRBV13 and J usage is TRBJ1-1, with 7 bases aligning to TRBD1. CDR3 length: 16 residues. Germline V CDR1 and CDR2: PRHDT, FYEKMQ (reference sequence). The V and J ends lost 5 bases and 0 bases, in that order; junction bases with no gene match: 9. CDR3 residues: CASSLRQGGVNTEAFF. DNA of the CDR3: TGTGCCAGCAGCCTTCGACAGGGTGGAGTGAACACTGAAGCTTTCTTT.

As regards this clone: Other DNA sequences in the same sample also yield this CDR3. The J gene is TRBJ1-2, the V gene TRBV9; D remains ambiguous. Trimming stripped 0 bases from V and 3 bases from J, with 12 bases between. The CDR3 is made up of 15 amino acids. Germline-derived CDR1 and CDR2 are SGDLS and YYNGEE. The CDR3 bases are TGTGCCAGCAGCGTAGGAGGCAGAGCCGACTATGGCTACACCTTC. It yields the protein CASSVGGRADYGYTF.

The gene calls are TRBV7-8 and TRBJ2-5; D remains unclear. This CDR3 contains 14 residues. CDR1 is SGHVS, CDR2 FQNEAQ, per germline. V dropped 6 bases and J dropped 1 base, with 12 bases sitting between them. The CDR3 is CASSSMAVQETQYF. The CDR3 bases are TGTGCCAGCAGTTCGATGGCGGTCCAAGAGACCCAGTACTTC.

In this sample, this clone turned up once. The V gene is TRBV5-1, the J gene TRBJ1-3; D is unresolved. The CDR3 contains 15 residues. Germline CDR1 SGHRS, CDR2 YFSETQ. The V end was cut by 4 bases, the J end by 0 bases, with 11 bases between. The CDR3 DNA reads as TGCGCCAGCAGCCCGCCGGGCAGCTCTGGAAACACCATATATTTT. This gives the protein CASSPPGSSGNTIYF. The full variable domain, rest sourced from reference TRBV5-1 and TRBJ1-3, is KAGVTQTPRYLIKTRGQQVTLSCSPISGHRSVSWYQQTPGQGLQFLFEYFSETQRNKGNFPGRFSGRQFSNSRSEMNVSTLELGDSALYLCASSPPGSSGNTIYFGEGSWLTVV.

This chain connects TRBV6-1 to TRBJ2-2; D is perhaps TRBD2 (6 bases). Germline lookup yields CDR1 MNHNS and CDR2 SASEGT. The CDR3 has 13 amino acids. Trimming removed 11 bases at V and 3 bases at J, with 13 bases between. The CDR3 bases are TGTGCCGGCGGGGTGTCTTACACCGGGGAGCTGTTTTTT. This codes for CAGGVSYTGELFF.

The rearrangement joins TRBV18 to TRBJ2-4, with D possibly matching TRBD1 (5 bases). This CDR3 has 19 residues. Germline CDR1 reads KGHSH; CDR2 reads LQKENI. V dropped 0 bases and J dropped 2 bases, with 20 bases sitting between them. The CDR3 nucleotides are TGTGCCAGCTCACCACCGGTGGGGCCGCCCAAGGGAACCAAAAACATTCAGTACTTC. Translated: CASSPPVGPPKGTKNIQYF.

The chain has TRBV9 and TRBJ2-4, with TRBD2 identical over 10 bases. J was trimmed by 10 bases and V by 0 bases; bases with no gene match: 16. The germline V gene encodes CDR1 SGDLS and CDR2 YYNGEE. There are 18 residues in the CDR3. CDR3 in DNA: TGTGCCAGCAGCGTAGGCCCCGGCGGAGCGGGAGGGCCGGGAATTCAGTACTTC. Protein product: CASSVGPGGAGGPGIQYF.

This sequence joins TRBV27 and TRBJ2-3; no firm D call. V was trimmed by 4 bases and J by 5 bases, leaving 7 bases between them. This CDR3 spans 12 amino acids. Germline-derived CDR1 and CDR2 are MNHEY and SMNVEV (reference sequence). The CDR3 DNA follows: TGTGCCAGCAGTTACAAGCGAGATACGCAGTATTTT. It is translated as CASSYKRDTQYF.

The CDR3 DNA is TGTGCCAGCAGCTTAGCGAGCGGGACAGCGAGGGACCAGCCCCAGCATTTT. Its translation is CASSLASGTARDQPQHF. The rearrangement uses TRBV7-9 and TRBJ1-5; 7 bases map to TRBD1. The CDR3 runs to 17 residues. The germline CDR1 and CDR2 sequences are SEHNR and FQNEAQ (reference sequence). J was trimmed by 7 bases and V by 0 bases; bases with no gene match: 12.

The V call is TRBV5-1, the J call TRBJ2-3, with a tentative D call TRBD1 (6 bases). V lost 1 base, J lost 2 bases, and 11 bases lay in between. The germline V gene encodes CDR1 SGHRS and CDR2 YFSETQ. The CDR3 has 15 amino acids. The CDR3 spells CASSLTGKVTDTQYF. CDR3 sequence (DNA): TGCGCCAGCAGCTTGACAGGGAAGGTCACAGATACGCAGTATTTT. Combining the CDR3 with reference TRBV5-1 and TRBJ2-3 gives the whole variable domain KAGVTQTPRYLIKTRGQQVTLSCSPISGHRSVSWYQQTPGQGLQFLFEYFSETQRNKGNFPGRFSGRQFSNSRSEMNVSTLELGDSALYLCASSLTGKVTDTQYFGPGTRLTVL.

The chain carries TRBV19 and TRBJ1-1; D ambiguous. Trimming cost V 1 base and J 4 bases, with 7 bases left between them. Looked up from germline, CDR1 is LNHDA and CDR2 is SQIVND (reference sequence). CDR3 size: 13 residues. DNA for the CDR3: TGTGCCAGTAGTATAGCTTCGTCCACTGAAGCTTTCTTT. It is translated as CASSIASSTEAFF.

The CDR3 loop reads CASSLREGWGTDTQYF. CDR3 DNA sequence: TGTGCCAGCAGCTTGCGGGAGGGCTGGGGCACAGATACGCAGTATTTT. The chain links TRBV9 to TRBJ2-3, with TRBD2 matching over 9 bases. The CDR3 runs to 16 residues. Germline CDR1 SGDLS, CDR2 YYNGEE. Trimming took 4 bases from V and 1 from J; bases not matched to a gene: 7.

CDR3 sequence reads: CASSSLWENTGELFF. CDR3 in DNA: TGTGCCAGCAGTTCCCTTTGGGAGAACACCGGGGAGCTGTTTTTT. The rearrangement uses TRBV28 and TRBJ2-2; D gene ambiguous. V gave up 4 bases and J gave up 1 base, with 10 bases separating them. CDR3 length: 15 amino acids. Germline V gene lookup returns CDR1 MDHEN and CDR2 SYDVKM.

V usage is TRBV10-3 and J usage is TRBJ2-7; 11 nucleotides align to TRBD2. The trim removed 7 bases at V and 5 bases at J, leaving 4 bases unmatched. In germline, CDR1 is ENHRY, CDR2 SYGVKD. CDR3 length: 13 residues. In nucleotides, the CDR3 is TGTGCCATCATGGTGACTAGCGGGAACGAGCAGTACTTC. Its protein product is CAIMVTSGNEQYF.

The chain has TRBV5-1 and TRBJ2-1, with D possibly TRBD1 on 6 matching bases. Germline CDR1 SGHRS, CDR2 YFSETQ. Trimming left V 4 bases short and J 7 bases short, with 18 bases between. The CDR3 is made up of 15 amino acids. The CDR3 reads CASSVTGEVVNEQFF. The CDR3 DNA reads TGCGCCAGCAGCGTGACAGGTGAGGTCGTGAATGAGCAGTTCTTC. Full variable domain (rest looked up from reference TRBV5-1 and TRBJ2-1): KAGVTQTPRYLIKTRGQQVTLSCSPISGHRSVSWYQQTPGQGLQFLFEYFSETQRNKGNFPGRFSGRQFSNSRSEMNVSTLELGDSALYLCASSVTGEVVNEQFFGPGTRLTVL.